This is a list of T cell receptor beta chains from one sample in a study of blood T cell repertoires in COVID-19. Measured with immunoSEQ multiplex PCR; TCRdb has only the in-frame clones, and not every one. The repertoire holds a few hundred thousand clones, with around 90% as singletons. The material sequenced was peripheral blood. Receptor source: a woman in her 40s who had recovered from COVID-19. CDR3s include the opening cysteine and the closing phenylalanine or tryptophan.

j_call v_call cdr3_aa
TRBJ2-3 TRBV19 CASPDRGTSGSSADTQYF
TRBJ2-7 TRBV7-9 CASISRAGEHEQYF
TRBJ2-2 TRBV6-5 CASRRESNTGELFF
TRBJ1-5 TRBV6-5 CASLPPGSPNQPQHF
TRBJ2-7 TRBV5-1 CASSLGQGSEQYF
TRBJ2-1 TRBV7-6 CASSLAPFSGTGQFF
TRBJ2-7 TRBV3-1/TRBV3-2 CASSRSGRDPYEQYF
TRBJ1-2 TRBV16 CASSPGPGHTYGYTF
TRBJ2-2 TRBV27 CASSPQDRVWTGELFF
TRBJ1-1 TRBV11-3 CASSLSSSSRAFF
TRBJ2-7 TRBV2 CASSQGLPYEQYF
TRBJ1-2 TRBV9 CASSAPLGEFESGYTF
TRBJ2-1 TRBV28 CASSPGLAGLSQFF
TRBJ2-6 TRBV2 CASSPPGYSGANVLTF
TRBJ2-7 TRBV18 CASSAGQVSYEQYF
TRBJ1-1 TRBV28 CASSGQGATEAFF
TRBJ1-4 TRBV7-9 CASSPRQGANEKLFF
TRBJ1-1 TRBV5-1 CASSLGTVTRVNTEAFF
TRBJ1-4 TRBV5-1 CASSPGQGEEKLFF
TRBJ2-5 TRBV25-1 CASSVREGVETQYF
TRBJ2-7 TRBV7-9 CASSFTGASEQYF
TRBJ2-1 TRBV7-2 CASSLAQAGSYNEQFF
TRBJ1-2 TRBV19 CASSIADRTYGYTF
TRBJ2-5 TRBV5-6 CASSFTSLYQETQYF
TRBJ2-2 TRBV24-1 CATSAGTNTGELFF
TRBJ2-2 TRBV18 CASSPSGTSRTGELFF
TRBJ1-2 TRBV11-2 CASSLGGSNYGYTF
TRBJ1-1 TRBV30 CAWSLIDRGGTEAFF
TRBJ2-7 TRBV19 CASDEGANSYEQYF
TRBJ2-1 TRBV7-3 CASSLAAGGYNEQFF
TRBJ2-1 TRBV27 CASSLAPDAGGPQFF
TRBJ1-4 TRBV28 CATRGPYEKLFF
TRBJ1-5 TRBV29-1 CSVEIQKDQPQHF
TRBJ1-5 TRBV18 CASSPNTGTGNQPQHF